Presented here are 23 T cell receptor beta chains from one specimen sequenced in a study of patients and donors after allogeneic stem cell transplantation. MiXCR was run by TCRdb on the RT-PCR reads, yielding one entry per CDR3 protein. The table lists 150,000 to 200,000 distinct CDR3 sequences, 41% of them singletons. The specimen sequenced was blood, either unsorted or a sorted T cell fraction (not recorded which). The source is a human donor who was either an allogeneic HSCT recipient or a stem cell or donor lymphocyte infusion donor (not recorded which). It is not recorded whose cells these are; they may come from a transplant donor.

This clonotype turned up a few times. This chain joins TRBV12-3 or TRBV12-4 and TRBJ2-4, with TRBD1 as a possible D gene (5 bases). V was cut by 3 bases and J by 6 bases, with 12 bases left in between. CDR3 length: 14 residues. The CDR3 nucleotides read TGTGCCAGCAGTTTTGGACCCAGGGTAAACATTCAGTACTTC. As protein: CASSFGPRVNIQYF.

This clonotype turned up a few times. The gene calls are TRBV12-3 or TRBV12-4 and TRBJ1-1, with TRBD1 as a possible D gene (6 bases). V was clipped by 3 bases and J by 1 base, with 9 bases between them. The CDR3 has 14 amino acids. CDR3 DNA: TGTGCCAGCAGTTTCAGGGGATCGAACACTGAAGCTTTCTTT. Protein product: CASSFRGSNTEAFF.

The chain employs TRBV3-1 and TRBJ2-3; D is uncertain. The ends were cut back, 4 bases at V and 2 bases at J, with 10 bases in the middle. The length of the CDR3 is 14 residues. Germline V gene sequence: CDR1 LGHDT, CDR2 YNNKEL (reference sequence). The CDR3 DNA sequence: TGTGCCAGCAGCCCCGGGCTACTCACAGATACGCAGTATTTT. It specifies CASSPGLLTDTQYF.

This clonotype was seen more than once but under ten times. The chain recombines TRBV12-3 or TRBV12-4 with TRBJ1-2, with a tentative D call TRBD1 (5 bases). The CDR3 totals 13 residues. Trimming took off 6 bases at V and 6 bases at J, with 14 bases between the two ends. The chain's CDR3 is CASSSGTVNGYTF. The CDR3 DNA reads as TGTGCCAGCAGCAGCGGGACGGTAAATGGCTACACCTTC.

This clonotype was observed a handful of times. The rearrangement uses TRBV6-5 and TRBJ1-2, with D maybe TRBD1 (5 bases). Trimming left V 6 bases short and J 6 bases short, with 17 bases between. CDR3 length: 14 residues. Per the germline V gene, CDR1 is MNHEY and CDR2 is SVGAGI. The DNA of the CDR3 is TGTGCCAGCAGGTCCCTAGGGGTGGTTGATGGCTACACCTTC. Amino acid sequence: CASRSLGVVDGYTF.

The gene calls are TRBV5-1 and TRBJ2-3, with 13 bases lining up with TRBD2. The CDR3 is 17 amino acids. Germline CDR1 and CDR2: SGHRS and YFSETQ. The V segment lost 6 bases and the J segment 2 bases; nucleotides outside the gene matches: 9. CDR3 DNA: TGCGCCAGCACCGCAACCGGGACTAGCGGGGACACAGATACGCAGTATTTT. Translating gives CASTATGTSGDTDTQYF.

The table lists this clonotype with a few counts. The chain has TRBV3-1 and TRBJ2-3; TRBD1 might be the D (5 bases). The CDR3 is 14 amino acids. Trimming removed 4 bases at V and 2 bases at J, with 10 bases between. CDR1 is LGHDT and CDR2 is YNNKEL in the germline V gene (reference sequence). This chain's CDR3 is CASSLRTHTDTQYF. CDR3 coding DNA: TGTGCCAGCAGCCTAAGGACACACACAGATACGCAGTATTTT.

This clonotype appeared a few times. The chain couples TRBV9 to TRBJ1-1; D not resolved. Deletions cut 0 bases from V and 1 base from J, with 7 bases between. In germline, CDR1 is SGDLS, CDR2 YYNGEE. There are 14 residues in the CDR3. The CDR3 bases are TGTGCCAGCAGCGTAGCGGCGAGGAACACTGAAGCTTTCTTT. Its protein product is CASSVAARNTEAFF.

This chain uses TRBV30 with TRBJ1-2, with D perhaps TRBD1 (5 bases). CDR3 length: 13 amino acids. Germline loops: CDR1 GTSNPN, CDR2 SVGIG (reference sequence). Trimming pared 7 bases from V and 7 bases from J, leaving 19 bases between. The CDR3 DNA follows: TGTGCCTCGCCCTCCACCGGGACGTTTGGCTACACCTTC. It yields the protein CASPSTGTFGYTF.

V is TRBV28 and J is TRBJ2-2, with D maybe TRBD1 (6 bases). The V end lost 6 bases, the J end lost 3 bases, and 14 bases lay between the germline ends. The V gene's germline CDR1 is MDHEN and CDR2 SYDVKM. The CDR3 loop spans 15 amino acids. CDR3 bases: TGTGCCAGCAGGCAAGGGGGACGGGACACCGGGGAGCTGTTTTTT. This sequence encodes CASRQGGRDTGELFF.

This clonotype was counted between two and nine times. V and J are TRBV7-9 and TRBJ2-5; TRBD2 agrees at 9 bases. With 1 base clipped from V and 3 bases from J, the junction kept 0 bases outside the gene matches. Germline V gene sequence: CDR1 SEHNR, CDR2 FQNEAQ (reference sequence). This CDR3 has 14 residues. The CDR3 DNA sequence: TGTGCCAGCAGCTTAGGACTAGCGGAAGAGACCCAGTACTTC. This sequence encodes CASSLGLAEETQYF.

The chain recombines TRBV30 with TRBJ1-2; D ambiguous. CDR3 length: 13 residues. The V end was cut by 4 bases, the J end by 2 bases, with 11 bases between. Germline assignment: CDR1 GTSNPN and CDR2 SVGIG (reference sequence). CDR3 region: CAWTATGNYGYTF. CDR3 sequence (DNA): TGTGCCTGGACTGCGACGGGGAACTATGGCTACACCTTC.

In this sample, this clonotype turned up a few times. V and J are TRBV7-2 and TRBJ1-1, with unresolved D. Germline CDR1 and CDR2: SGHTA and FQGNSA. Trimming took off 2 bases at V and 0 bases at J, with 7 bases between the two ends. The CDR3 spans 14 residues. CDR3 coding DNA: TGTGCCAGCAGCTTACTGATCATGAACACTGAAGCTTTCTTT. It specifies CASSLLIMNTEAFF.

This rearrangement joins TRBV12-3 or TRBV12-4 to TRBJ2-1; 7 bases line up with TRBD2. With V trimmed by 8 bases and J by 2 bases, 3 bases remained unmatched. The CDR3 sequence is 13 residues long. As DNA, the CDR3 is TGTGCCAGCTCCCGGGGGGCCTACAATGAGCAGTTCTTC. This encodes CASSRGAYNEQFF.

The chain recombines TRBV7-9 with TRBJ1-4; no clear D. The CDR3 totals 13 residues. V lost 3 bases and J 8 bases, leaving 10 bases between the germline ends. In germline, CDR1 is SEHNR, CDR2 FQNEAQ (reference sequence). The CDR3 spells CASSLNAREKLFF. CDR3 coding DNA: TGTGCCAGCAGCTTGAATGCCCGGGAAAAACTGTTTTTT.

This chain links TRBV19 with TRBJ2-5; D may be TRBD1 or TRBD2 (5 bases each). CDR3 length: 16 residues. Germline CDR1 LNHDA, CDR2 SQIVND (reference sequence). The V end was cut by 6 bases, the J end by 2 bases, with 19 bases between. CDR3: CASSLNTGLAQETQYF. CDR3 DNA: TGTGCCAGTAGCCTTAATACAGGACTTGCTCAAGAGACCCAGTACTTC.

The CDR3 DNA is TGTGCCGGCCCTGGACTAGCGGGAGGAAATGAGCAGTTCTTC. Its protein is CAGPGLAGGNEQFF. The chain couples TRBV2 to TRBJ2-1; 14 nucleotides agree with TRBD2. This CDR3 spans 14 amino acids. Germline CDR1 SNHLY, CDR2 FYNNEI. V was clipped by 11 bases and J by 7 bases; unmatched bases: 7. Together with reference TRBV2 and TRBJ2-1, the CDR3 gives the full variable domain: EPEVTQTPSHQVTQMGQEVILRCVPISNHLYFYWYRQILGQKVEFLVSFYNNEISEKSEIFDDQFSVERPDGSNFTLKIRSTKLEDSAMYFCAGPGLAGGNEQFFGPGTRLTVL.

The J gene is TRBJ2-5, the V gene TRBV4-2, with 7 positions matching TRBD1. V lost 4 bases to trimming and J lost 1 base; unmatched junction nucleotides: 6. Per germline, CDR1 LGHNA and CDR2 YNFKEQ. The CDR3 runs to 15 residues. The CDR3 is CASSRYRDSQETQYF. For the CDR3, the DNA is TGTGCCAGCAGCCGATACCGGGACAGCCAAGAGACCCAGTACTTC.

The DNA for the CDR3 is TGTGCCAGCAGGATGGATCCTACCTACGAGCAGTACTTC. Amino acids: CASRMDPTYEQYF. The chain is built from TRBV6-2 or TRBV6-3 and TRBJ2-7; D gene ambiguous. V was trimmed by 6 bases and J by 2 bases, leaving 11 bases between them. CDR3 size: 13 residues. CDR1 and CDR2 from the germline V gene are MNHEY and SVGEGT.

The chain links TRBV20-1 to TRBJ1-1; D perhaps matches TRBD1 (5 bases). The CDR3 consists of 11 residues. Per the germline V gene, CDR1 is DFQATT and CDR2 is SNEGSKA (reference sequence). Between the trimmed V and J ends, which lost 3 bases and 8 bases, there was a span of 10 bases. The CDR3 sequence: CSARGDQEAFF. As DNA, the CDR3 is TGCAGTGCTAGGGGGGACCAGGAAGCTTTCTTT.

V and J are TRBV5-1 and TRBJ2-2; D gene unclear. This CDR3 spans 15 amino acids. Germline V gene data show CDR1 as SGHRS and CDR2 as YFSETQ. The V end lost 2 bases, the J end lost 3 bases, and 11 bases lay between the germline ends. CDR3 coding DNA: TGCGCCAGCAGCTTTGGACCGTTCGACACCGGGGAGCTGTTTTTT. Protein sequence: CASSFGPFDTGELFF.

This chain connects TRBV6-2 or TRBV6-3 to TRBJ2-2, with 7 nucleotides matching TRBD1. The trim removed 6 bases at V and 4 bases at J, leaving 2 bases unmatched. Germline V gene sequence: CDR1 MNHEY, CDR2 SVGEGT. The CDR3 has 13 residues. The CDR3 DNA is TGTGCCAGCAGGACAGGGAGCACCGGGGAGCTGTTTTTT. It specifies CASRTGSTGELFF.

This clonotype was seen just once. The J gene is TRBJ2-1, the V gene TRBV15; the match to TRBD2 covers 13 bases. There are 15 residues in the CDR3. The V gene's germline CDR1 is LNHNV and CDR2 YYDKDF (reference sequence). Trimming removed 3 bases from V and 9 bases from J; junction bases left unmatched: 5. The chain's CDR3 is CATSSRLAGGSEQFF. CDR3 bases: TGTGCCACCAGCAGCCGACTAGCGGGAGGAAGTGAGCAGTTCTTC.